Listed below are T cell receptor beta chains from one sample, sequenced in a study of control samples from healthy donors and cancer patients. Sequenced by immunoSEQ multiplex PCR; TCRdb stores in-frame clones only, minus some. This table holds about 160,000 clones, 90% to 95% found once. Sequenced: PBMCs. These receptors were collected from a man between 60 and 75 years old with colorectal cancer. Each CDR3 is given with its conserved first and last residue. The D gene is left open where the match is weak. Where a row states a size, it is once, few, many or the class of an expanded clone; other rows omit it.

clone_size	v_call	j_call	d_call	cdr3_nt	cdr3_aa
NA	TRBV12-3/TRBV12-4	TRBJ1-2	NA	TGTGCCAGCAGTTCGGGGGCGGTAGACGGCTACACCTTC	CASSSGAVDGYTF
NA	TRBV19	TRBJ2-2	NA	TGTGCCAGTAGTAACTCCTATAGCACCGGGGAGCTGTTTTTT	CASSNSYSTGELFF
once	TRBV28	TRBJ1-4	NA	TGTGCCAGCAGTCGTATTGCAACTAATGAAAAACTGTTTTTT	CASSRIATNEKLFF
NA	TRBV3-1/TRBV3-2	TRBJ1-1	NA	TGTGCCAGCAGCCAAGGAACAGGCCAGAACACTGAAGCTTTCTTT	CASSQGTGQNTEAFF
NA	TRBV5-6	TRBJ1-3	NA	TGTGCCAGCAGCTTGGAGGGTGTTATCTCTGGAAACACCATATATTTT	CASSLEGVISGNTIYF
NA	TRBV5-5	TRBJ2-7	TRBD1	TGTGCCAGCAGCTGGGGGACAGGCTCCTACGAGCAGTACTTC	CASSWGTGSYEQYF
NA	TRBV6-5	TRBJ1-5	NA	TGTGCCAGCAGCTGGACACGGGATAGCAATCAGCCCCAGCATTTT	CASSWTRDSNQPQHF
NA	TRBV5-1	TRBJ1-2	NA	TGCGCCAGCAGCTTGGGCTCCGGGAGGGTAAATGGCTACACCTTC	CASSLGSGRVNGYTF
NA	TRBV29-1	TRBJ2-1	NA	TGCAGCGTTGAAGGGTCTGACAGATCCTACAATGAGCAGTTCTTC	CSVEGSDRSYNEQFF
NA	TRBV6-1	TRBJ2-7	NA	TGTGCCAGCAGTGAAGCGCGTAGGTCAGGGTCCTACGAGCAGTACTTC	CASSEARRSGSYEQYF
NA	TRBV6-4	TRBJ2-1	NA	TGTGCCAGCAGCGAAGCGGGTGGCGGGCGCAATGAGCAGTTCTTC	CASSEAGGGRNEQFF
NA	TRBV29-1	TRBJ1-2	TRBD1	TGCAGCGTTGTGGGACAGACCAACTATGGCTACACCTTC	CSVVGQTNYGYTF
NA	TRBV28	TRBJ2-7	NA	TGTGCCAGCAGTACAGTAACCTACGAGCAGTACTTC	CASSTVTYEQYF
NA	TRBV10-2	TRBJ1-1	NA	TGCGCCAGCAGACAGGGCAAGAACACTGAAGCTTTCTTT	CASRQGKNTEAFF
NA	TRBV2	TRBJ2-7	NA	TGTGCCAGCAGTGACTCGGTCACTTACTACGAGCAGTACTTC	CASSDSVTYYEQYF
NA	TRBV6-5	TRBJ2-3	TRBD1	TGTGCCAGCAGTAGGACAGGGATATCAGATACGCAGTATTTT	CASSRTGISDTQYF
NA	TRBV28	TRBJ1-4	TRBD1	TGTGCCAGCAGTCGGGGACAGGGGAACAGTGAAAAACTGTTTTTT	CASSRGQGNSEKLFF
NA	TRBV19	TRBJ2-7	NA	TGTGCCAGTAGTTGGGGACTCTCCTACGAGCAGTACTTC	CASSWGLSYEQYF
once	TRBV6-5	TRBJ1-5	NA	TGTGCCAGCAGTCCCAGGACAGTTAGCAATCAGCCCCAGCATTTT	CASSPRTVSNQPQHF
NA	TRBV5-1	TRBJ1-1	NA	TGCGCCAGCAGCTTGCGCCCGCCCGGGGGGATGAACACTGAAGCTTTCTTT	CASSLRPPGGMNTEAFF
NA	TRBV5-1	TRBJ2-5	TRBD1	TGCGCCAGCAGTCAGGGGGCTCAAGAGACCCAGTACTTC	CASSQGAQETQYF
NA	TRBV5-1	TRBJ2-7	NA	TGCGCCAGCAGCTCAGGCAGGGTAGGCGAGCAGTACTTC	CASSSGRVGEQYF
NA	TRBV4-1	TRBJ1-5	NA	TGCGCCAGCAGCCAAGAGCCCGCGCTCTCGCCCCAGCATTTT	CASSQEPALSPQHF
NA	TRBV4-1	TRBJ1-1	TRBD1	TGCGCCAGCAGCCACCCCGACAGGGTGGGAACTGAAGCTTTCTTT	CASSHPDRVGTEAFF
NA	TRBV7-6	TRBJ2-2	TRBD2	TGTGCCAGCAGTAGTAGCGGGGGGAGCACCGGGGAGCTGTTTTTT	CASSSSGGSTGELFF
NA	TRBV10-3	TRBJ1-5	NA	TGTGCCATCAGTGAGTCGGGCGGGCGGAATCAGCCCCAGCATTTT	CAISESGGRNQPQHF
once	TRBV9	TRBJ2-5	NA	TGTGCCAGCAGCGTAGGGTCTTGGGGGGCAAGCAGGGAGACCCAGTACTTC	CASSVGSWGASRETQYF
NA	TRBV7-9	TRBJ1-1	NA	TGTGCCAGCAGCATACAGAACACTGAAGCTTTCTTT	CASSIQNTEAFF
NA	TRBV29-1	TRBJ2-3	TRBD2	TGCAGCGTTGCGCGTCTAGCGGGGGCAGATACGCAGTATTTT	CSVARLAGADTQYF
NA	TRBV25-1	TRBJ1-4	NA	TGTGCCAGCAGTGAGTGGGTGGGCGATGAAAAACTGTTTTTT	CASSEWVGDEKLFF
NA	TRBV21-1	TRBJ2-7	NA	TGTGCCAGCAGCAAGCAGGGCGGAGAGAACGAGCAGTACTTC	CASSKQGGENEQYF
NA	TRBV24-1	TRBJ2-5	NA	TGTGCCACCAGTGAACCAAAATCAGAGACCCAGTACTTC	CATSEPKSETQYF
NA	TRBV5-6	TRBJ1-1	NA	TGTGCCAGCAGCTGGACAGCGAACACTGAAGCTTTCTTT	CASSWTANTEAFF
NA	TRBV30	TRBJ1-6	TRBD1	TGTGCCTGGACCGGGACAGGGAATTCACCCCTCCACTTT	CAWTGTGNSPLHF
NA	TRBV4-1	TRBJ1-6	TRBD1	TGCGCCAGCAGCCCCGTTGTACAGGGGGCAGGGTCACCCCTCCACTTT	CASSPVVQGAGSPLHF
NA	TRBV5-1	TRBJ1-2	NA	TGCGCCAGCAGCCCGGGCATCGGGGACTATGGCTACACCTTC	CASSPGIGDYGYTF
NA	TRBV5-1	TRBJ2-3	TRBD1	TGCGCCAGCAGCCCGGGACAGGGTTACAGGTCAGATACGCAGTATTTT	CASSPGQGYRSDTQYF
once	TRBV5-1	TRBJ2-5	TRBD2	TGCGCCAGCAGCTTGACTAGCGGGGGGAGGGAGACCCAGTACTTC	CASSLTSGGRETQYF
NA	TRBV10-1	TRBJ2-3	NA	TGCGCCAGCAGTGAGTCCCAGGTGGATACGCAGTATTTT	CASSESQVDTQYF
NA	TRBV20-1	TRBJ2-7	NA	TGCAGTGCTATTCGCGGTTACGAGCAGTACTTC	CSAIRGYEQYF
NA	TRBV12-3/TRBV12-4	TRBJ1-1	NA	TGTGCCAGCAGTTTAGGGTTACCTGAAGCTTTCTTT	CASSLGLPEAFF
NA	TRBV19	TRBJ1-5	NA	TGTGCCAGTACGGGGAGCAATCAGCCCCAGCATTTT	CASTGSNQPQHF
NA	TRBV4-2	TRBJ2-7	TRBD2	TGTGCCAGCAGCCAATCGGGAGGAAACTACGAGCAGTACTTC	CASSQSGGNYEQYF